The clone carrying this TCR beta chain occurred many times. Its cognate antigen is unknown. The data were obtained in a study of CD8 T cells in ankylosing spondylitis. The study's findings and limits: Earlier studies detected some motif variants in reactive arthritis synovial fluid and blood. Roughly 8 highly homologous variants formed a TCR beta motif that appeared characteristic of ankylosing spondylitis blood.

TCRdb independently ran MiXCR on the 5' RACE reads; one entry per CDR3 protein. Of fewer than 350,000 distinct CDR3 sequences in the sample, under 14% are singletons; the top ten hold roughly a tenth. The CDR3 is 12 residues long. V gave up 2 bases and J gave up 3 bases, with 7 bases separating them. Germline V CDR1 and CDR2: DFQATT, SNEGSKA (reference sequence). This receptor was obtained from a female donor with ankylosing spondylitis or in good health (not recorded which). Sequenced sample: blood, either unsorted or a sorted T cell fraction (not recorded which). The J gene is TRBJ1-2, the V gene TRBV20-1; possible D gene TRBD1, 5 bases. CDR3 coding DNA: TGCAGTGCTAGACAAGGGGACTATGGCTACACCTTC. Translating it yields CSARQGDYGYTF.